Listed below are T cell receptor beta chains from one sample, sequenced in a study of CD8+ T cells in alopecia areata. Clones were read by immunoSEQ multiplex PCR, and TCRdb kept only the in-frame ones, dropping some. Among over 200,000 clones, 57% were seen once, and the ten largest hold 0.45%. The material was CD4+ T cells sorted from blood, obtained at week 0. These receptors were collected from a human donor with alopecia areata. Both conserved end residues are part of each CDR3. A D gene is named only where the DNA matches it firmly. Size tells how often a clone was seen (once, few, many) or the class of an expanded clone, and some rows leave it out.

J gene	D gene	V gene	clone size	CDR3 DNA	CDR3 protein
TRBJ2-1	.	TRBV6-6	.	TGTGCCAGCAGACCAGTCTGGAACAACAATGAGCAGTTCTTC	CASRPVWNNNEQFF
TRBJ2-7	.	TRBV7-3	.	TGTGCCAGCAGCCCTGCCCGGGGAGGTATGGACGAGCAGTACTTC	CASSPARGGMDEQYF
TRBJ1-2	TRBD1	TRBV25-1	.	TGTGCCAGTATGACAGGGAACTATGGCTACACCTTC	CASMTGNYGYTF
TRBJ1-5	.	TRBV30	.	TGTGCCTGGAGTAGGTACAGAGATCAGCCCCAGCATTTT	CAWSRYRDQPQHF
TRBJ2-1	TRBD1	TRBV20-1	.	TGCAGTGCTCCGAACAGGGGGCAGTTCTTC	CSAPNRGQFF
TRBJ2-3	.	TRBV10-3	.	TGTGCCATCAGTGGGAGGCAGAAGAGAATTACTAGCACAGATACGCAGTATTTT	CAISGRQKRITSTDTQYF
TRBJ2-2	.	TRBV9	.	TGTGCCAGCAGCGTAGGGGGCAGGGTACCGGCCGGGGAGCTGTTTTTT	CASSVGGRVPAGELFF
TRBJ2-7	.	TRBV29-1	.	TGCAGCGTTCAGACGGACACGAGCTCCTACGAGCAGTACTTC	CSVQTDTSSYEQYF
TRBJ1-5	.	TRBV28	.	TGTGCCAGCAGCCTCTCAATGCAGCCCCAGCATTTT	CASSLSMQPQHF
TRBJ2-2	.	TRBV30	once	TGTGCCTGGAGCTTCTCCTCGTCGGCCGGGGAGCTGTTTTTT	CAWSFSSSAGELFF
TRBJ2-3	.	TRBV5-1	.	TGCGCCAGCAGCCAGACAGGCCATTTCACAGATACGCAGTATTTT	CASSQTGHFTDTQYF
TRBJ1-2	TRBD1	TRBV11-2	.	TGTGCCAGCAGCTCCGGGACAGGCCTGGGCTATGGTGGCTACACCTTC	CASSSGTGLGYGGYTF
TRBJ2-6	TRBD2	TRBV29-1	.	TGCAGCGTTGACACTAGACGGGGAGGGGTGGCTGGGGCCAACGTCCTGACTTTC	CSVDTRRGGVAGANVLTF
TRBJ2-5	.	TRBV2	.	TGTGCCAGCAGTGAAGGGGGCGGAGAGACCCAGTACTTC	CASSEGGGETQYF
TRBJ2-3	TRBD1	TRBV7-3	.	TGTGCCAGCAGCTTAAGCCCAGGGGTGGGACAGTTAACAGATACGCAGTATTTT	CASSLSPGVGQLTDTQYF
TRBJ1-1	.	TRBV30	.	TGTGCCTGGAGGAGGAAGGGCGGATCGAACACTGAAGCTTTCTTT	CAWRRKGGSNTEAFF
TRBJ2-4	.	TRBV5-1	.	TGCGCCAGCAGCTTGGGGACGAAAAACATTCAGTACTTC	CASSLGTKNIQYF
TRBJ2-5	.	TRBV20-1	.	TGCAGTGCCAGGGGCGGGGAGACCCAGTACTTC	CSARGGETQYF
TRBJ2-1	TRBD1	TRBV30	.	TGTGCCTCACAGGGGTCGTACTTCAATGAGCAGTTCTTC	CASQGSYFNEQFF
TRBJ2-7	TRBD1	TRBV11-2	many	TGTGCCAGCAGCTTAGCGCCCGGGACAGGGGCTTACGAGCAGTACTTC	CASSLAPGTGAYEQYF
TRBJ1-1	.	TRBV2	.	TGTGCCAGCAGTGAAGACCGAGGGGCGGCTTTCTTT	CASSEDRGAAFF
TRBJ1-1	.	TRBV29-1	few	TGCAGCGTTTCTAGGTCTTTGAACACTGAAGCTTTCTTT	CSVSRSLNTEAFF
TRBJ2-3	.	TRBV6-6	many	TGTGCCAGCAGTTCGATCAGGGGGGACGGTACGCAGTATTTT	CASSSIRGDGTQYF
TRBJ1-1	.	TRBV30	few	TGTGCCTGGAGTGTGATGGGTTATGGTAAAGGAGCGCTTAAATCGAACACTGAAGCTTTCTTT	CAWSVMGYGKGALKSNTEAFF
TRBJ1-4	TRBD1	TRBV6-6	.	TGTGCCAGCAGAACCGGGACAGTACAAGGGGAACTGTTTTTT	CASRTGTVQGELFF
TRBJ1-2	.	TRBV30	.	TGTGCCTGGAGTGTACGGGGTCGGGGCAGGGACTATGGCTACACCTTC	CAWSVRGRGRDYGYTF
TRBJ2-3	TRBD1	TRBV10-3	.	TGTGCCATCAGGGGGACAGGGGGCGAGACAGATACGCAGTATTTT	CAIRGTGGETDTQYF
TRBJ1-5	.	TRBV18	.	TGTGCCAGCTCACCTCTTGGGGGACAAGATCAGCCCCAGCATTTT	CASSPLGGQDQPQHF
TRBJ1-5	.	TRBV2	.	TGTGCCAGCAGTAAGGGGGGTTTCGGCAATCAGCCCCAGCATTTT	CASSKGGFGNQPQHF
TRBJ1-2	.	TRBV10-3	.	TGTGCCATCAGTGCAGGGGAGATCTATGGCTACACCTTC	CAISAGEIYGYTF
TRBJ1-1	.	TRBV6-1	.	TGTGCCAGCACTGCGATCGGGTCGTTAGGGGCTTTCTTT	CASTAIGSLGAFF
TRBJ1-1	.	TRBV5-1	.	TGCGCCAGCAGCTTGGCGGCTGACACTGAAGCTTTCTTT	CASSLAADTEAFF
TRBJ1-2	.	TRBV18	.	TGTGCCAGCTCACCACAAGGACAGAACTATGGCTACACCTTC	CASSPQGQNYGYTF
TRBJ1-2	TRBD1	TRBV4-1	few	TGCGCCAGCAGCCTACCCGGGACAGGCAGCGGCTACACCTTC	CASSLPGTGSGYTF
TRBJ1-2	.	TRBV30	.	TGTGCCTGGACGCCAGCGTGGGGCTACACCTTC	CAWTPAWGYTF
TRBJ2-1	TRBD2	TRBV4-1	.	TGCGCCAGCAGCCAAATCGGGACTAGCGGGGGCTACAATGAGCAGTTCTTC	CASSQIGTSGGYNEQFF
TRBJ2-5	TRBD2	TRBV5-1	.	TGCGCCAGCAGCTTCGCGTTCGGGACTAACCAAGAGACCCAGTACTTC	CASSFAFGTNQETQYF
TRBJ2-7	TRBD1	TRBV4-1	few	TGCGCCAGCAGCCCCGAACGGGACAGCTACGAGCAGTACTTC	CASSPERDSYEQYF
TRBJ2-7	TRBD1	TRBV14	.	TGTGCCAGCAGCCAACTTAACAGGGGTCACGAGCAGTACTTC	CASSQLNRGHEQYF
TRBJ2-5	.	TRBV5-1	.	TGCGCCAGCAGCGTACTCGGACAGAGACAAGAGACCCAGTACTTC	CASSVLGQRQETQYF
TRBJ2-5	.	TRBV28	.	TGTGCCAGCAGTTTACCACGGGAGACCCAGTACTTC	CASSLPRETQYF
TRBJ2-4	.	TRBV18	.	TGTGCCAGCTCATCCCGAGGAACAACGGACAAAAACATTCAGTACTTC	CASSSRGTTDKNIQYF
TRBJ1-1	.	TRBV5-4	few	TGTGCCAGCAGCCGACCGGGACGGACTCTGAACACTGAAGCTTTCTTT	CASSRPGRTLNTEAFF
TRBJ1-6	TRBD1	TRBV11-2	.	TGTGCCAGCAGCTCGGACAGGAGTTCACCCCTCCACTTT	CASSSDRSSPLHF
TRBJ2-1	.	TRBV25-1	.	TGTGCCAGCAGTGAATTGGAAGGGACACCGTCTGAGCAGTTCTTC	CASSELEGTPSEQFF
TRBJ2-7	TRBD1	TRBV4-1	.	TGCGCCAGCAGGCGGACAGGGGGAGGCGAGCAGTACTTC	CASRRTGGGEQYF